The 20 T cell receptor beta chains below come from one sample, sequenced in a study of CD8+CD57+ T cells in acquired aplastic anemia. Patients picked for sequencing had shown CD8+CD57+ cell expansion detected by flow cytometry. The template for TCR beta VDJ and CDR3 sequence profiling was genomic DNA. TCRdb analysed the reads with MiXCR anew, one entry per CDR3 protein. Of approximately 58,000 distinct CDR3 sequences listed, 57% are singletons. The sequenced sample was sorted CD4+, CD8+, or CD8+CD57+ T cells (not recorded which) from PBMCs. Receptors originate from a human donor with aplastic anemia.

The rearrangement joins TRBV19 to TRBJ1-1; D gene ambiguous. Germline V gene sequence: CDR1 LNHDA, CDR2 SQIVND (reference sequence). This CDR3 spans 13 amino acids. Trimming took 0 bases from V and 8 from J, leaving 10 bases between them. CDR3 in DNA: TGTGCCAGTAGTATAGAGTGGTCAGCCGAAGCTTTCTTT. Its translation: CASSIEWSAEAFF. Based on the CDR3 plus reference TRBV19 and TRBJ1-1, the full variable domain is DGGITQSPKYLFRKEGQNVTLSCEQNLNHDAMYWYRQDPGQGLRLIYYSQIVNDFQKGDIAEGYSVSREKKESFPLTVTSAQKNPTAFYLCASSIEWSAEAFFGQGTRLTVV.

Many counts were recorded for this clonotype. The CDR3 spells CASPRLNTEAFF. CDR3 bases: TGTGCCAGCCCCAGATTAAACACTGAAGCTTTCTTT. The rearrangement links TRBV6-1 to TRBJ1-1, with D unclear. CDR3 length: 12 amino acids. CDR1 and CDR2 (germline): MNHNS, SASEGT. Trimming pared 8 bases from V and 2 bases from J, leaving 9 bases between.

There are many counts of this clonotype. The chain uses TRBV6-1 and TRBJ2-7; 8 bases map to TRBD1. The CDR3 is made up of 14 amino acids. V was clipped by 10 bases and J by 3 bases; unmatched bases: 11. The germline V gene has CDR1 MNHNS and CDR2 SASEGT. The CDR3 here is CATGTGGGFYEQYV. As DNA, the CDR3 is TGTGCCACCGGGACAGGCGGCGGGTTCTACGAGCAGTACGTC.

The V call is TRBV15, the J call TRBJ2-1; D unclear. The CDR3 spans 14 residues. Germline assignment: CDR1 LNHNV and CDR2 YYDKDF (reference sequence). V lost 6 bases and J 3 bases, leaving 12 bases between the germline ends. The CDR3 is CATRRVQNYNEQFF. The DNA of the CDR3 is TGTGCCACCAGAAGGGTACAGAACTACAATGAGCAGTTCTTC.

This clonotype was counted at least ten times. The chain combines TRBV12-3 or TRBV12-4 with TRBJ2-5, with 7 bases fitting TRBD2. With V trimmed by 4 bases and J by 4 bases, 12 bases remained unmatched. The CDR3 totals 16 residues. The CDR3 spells CASSSPISGGGETQYF. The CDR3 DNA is TGTGCCAGCAGTTCACCCATCTCGGGCGGGGGAGAGACCCAGTACTTC.

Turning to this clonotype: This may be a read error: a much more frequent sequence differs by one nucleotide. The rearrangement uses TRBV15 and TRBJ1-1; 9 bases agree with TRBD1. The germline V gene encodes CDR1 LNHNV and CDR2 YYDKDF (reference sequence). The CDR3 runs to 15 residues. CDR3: CVTNRATGGSSEAFF. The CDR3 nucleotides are TGTGTCACCAACAGAGCGACAGGGGGTTCGTCTGAAGCTTTCTTT.

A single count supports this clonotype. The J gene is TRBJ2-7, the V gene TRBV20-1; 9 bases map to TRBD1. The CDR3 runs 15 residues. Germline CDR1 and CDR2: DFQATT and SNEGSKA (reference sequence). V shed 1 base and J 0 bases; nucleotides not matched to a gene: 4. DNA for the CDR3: TGCAGTGCTAGAGGAGACAGGGGGGACTCCTACGAGCAGTACTTC. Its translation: CSARGDRGDSYEQYF.

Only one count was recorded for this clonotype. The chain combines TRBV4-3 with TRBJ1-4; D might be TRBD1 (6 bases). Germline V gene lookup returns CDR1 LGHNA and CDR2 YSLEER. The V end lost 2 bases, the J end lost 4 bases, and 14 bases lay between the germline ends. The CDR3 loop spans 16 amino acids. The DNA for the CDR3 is TGCGCCAGCAGCCAACATAGGGGGAGGGGTAATGAAAAACTGTTTTTT. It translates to CASSQHRGRGNEKLFF.

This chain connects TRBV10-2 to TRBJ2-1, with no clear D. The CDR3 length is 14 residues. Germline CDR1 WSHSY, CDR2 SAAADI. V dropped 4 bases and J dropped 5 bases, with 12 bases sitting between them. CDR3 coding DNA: TGCGCCAGCAGTGTTTTCGACAAGAACAATGAGCAGTTCTTC. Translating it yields CASSVFDKNNEQFF.

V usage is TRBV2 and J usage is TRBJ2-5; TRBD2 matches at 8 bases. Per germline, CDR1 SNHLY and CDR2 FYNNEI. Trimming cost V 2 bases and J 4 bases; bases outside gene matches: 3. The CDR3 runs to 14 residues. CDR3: CASSEPRGVETQYF. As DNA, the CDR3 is TGTGCCAGCAGTGAACCGCGGGGGGTAGAGACCCAGTACTTC.

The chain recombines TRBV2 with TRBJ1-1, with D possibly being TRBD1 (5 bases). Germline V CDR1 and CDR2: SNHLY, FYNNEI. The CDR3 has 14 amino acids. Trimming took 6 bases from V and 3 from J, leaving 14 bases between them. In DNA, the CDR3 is TGTGCCAGCAGCGACTATGGGGCGGACACTGAAGCTTTCTTT. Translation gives CASSDYGADTEAFF. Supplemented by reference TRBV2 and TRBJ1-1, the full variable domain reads EPEVTQTPSHQVTQMGQEVILRCVPISNHLYFYWYRQILGQKVEFLVSFYNNEISEKSEIFDDQFSVERPDGSNFTLKIRSTKLEDSAMYFCASSDYGADTEAFFGQGTRLTVV.

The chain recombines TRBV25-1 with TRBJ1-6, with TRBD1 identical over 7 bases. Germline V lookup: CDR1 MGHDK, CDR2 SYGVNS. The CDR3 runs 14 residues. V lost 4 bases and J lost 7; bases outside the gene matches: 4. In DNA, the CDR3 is TGTGCCAGCAGTGGGACAGGAGGCAATTCACCCCTCCACTTT. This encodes CASSGTGGNSPLHF.

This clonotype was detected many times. The CDR3 region has the DNA TGTGCCAGTAGCTCTCTTCTAGCGGTCCAAGAGACCCAGTACTTC. Amino acids: CASSSLLAVQETQYF. The rearrangement joins TRBV19 to TRBJ2-5; the match to TRBD2 covers 7 bases. This CDR3 has 15 amino acids. J was trimmed by 1 base and V by 6 bases; bases with no gene match: 8. Germline assignment: CDR1 LNHDA and CDR2 SQIVND (reference sequence). Variable domain in full (rest from reference TRBV19 and TRBJ2-5): DGGITQSPKYLFRKEGQNVTLSCEQNLNHDAMYWYRQDPGQGLRLIYYSQIVNDFQKGDIAEGYSVSREKKESFPLTVTSAQKNPTAFYLCASSSLLAVQETQYFGPGTRLLVL.

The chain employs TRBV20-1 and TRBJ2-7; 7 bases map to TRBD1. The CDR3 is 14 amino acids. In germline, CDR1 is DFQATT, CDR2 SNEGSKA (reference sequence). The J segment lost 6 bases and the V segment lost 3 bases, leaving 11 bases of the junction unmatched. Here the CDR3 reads CSASFGTEPPEQYF. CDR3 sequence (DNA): TGCAGTGCTAGCTTCGGGACAGAACCTCCCGAGCAGTACTTC.

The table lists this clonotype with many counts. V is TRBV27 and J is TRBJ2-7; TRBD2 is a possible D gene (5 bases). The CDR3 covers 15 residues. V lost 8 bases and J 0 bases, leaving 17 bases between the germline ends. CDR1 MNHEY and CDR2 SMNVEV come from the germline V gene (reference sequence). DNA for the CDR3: TGTGCCAGCCGTTCAGCCGGGGAACGCTCCTACGAGCAGTACTTC. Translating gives CASRSAGERSYEQYF.

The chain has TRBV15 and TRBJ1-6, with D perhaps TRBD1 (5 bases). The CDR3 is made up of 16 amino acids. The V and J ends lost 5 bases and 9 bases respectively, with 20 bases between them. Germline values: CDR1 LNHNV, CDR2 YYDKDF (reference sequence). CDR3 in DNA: TGTGCCACCAGCCGAAGAACCGGGGCAGGAGGTTCACCCCTCCACTTT. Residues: CATSRRTGAGGSPLHF.

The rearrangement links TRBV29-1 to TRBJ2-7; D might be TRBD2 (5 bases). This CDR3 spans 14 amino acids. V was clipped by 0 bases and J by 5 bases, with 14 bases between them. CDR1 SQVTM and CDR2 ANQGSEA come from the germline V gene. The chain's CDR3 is CSVEDLRRSHEQYF. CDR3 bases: TGCAGCGTTGAAGATCTTCGGAGGTCTCACGAGCAGTACTTC.

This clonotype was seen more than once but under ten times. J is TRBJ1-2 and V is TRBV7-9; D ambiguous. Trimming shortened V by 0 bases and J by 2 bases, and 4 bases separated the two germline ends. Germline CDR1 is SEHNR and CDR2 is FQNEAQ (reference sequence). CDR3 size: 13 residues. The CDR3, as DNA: TGTGCCAGCAGCTTAGCAGTCAACTATGGCTACACCTTC. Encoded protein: CASSLAVNYGYTF.

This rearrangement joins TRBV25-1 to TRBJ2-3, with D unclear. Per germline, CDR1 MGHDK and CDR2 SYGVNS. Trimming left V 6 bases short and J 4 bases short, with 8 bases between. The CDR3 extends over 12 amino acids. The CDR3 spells CASSQVSDTQYF. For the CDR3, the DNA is TGTGCCAGCAGCCAAGTGTCAGATACGCAGTATTTT.

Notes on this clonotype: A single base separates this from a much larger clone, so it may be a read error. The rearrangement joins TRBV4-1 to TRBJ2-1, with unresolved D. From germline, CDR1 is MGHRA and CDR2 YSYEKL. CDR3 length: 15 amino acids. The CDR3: CASSQEPMTNNGQFF. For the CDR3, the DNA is TGCGCCAGCAGCCAAGAACCGATGACAAACAATGGGCAGTTCTTC.